This is a list of T cell receptor beta chains from one sample in a study of blood T cell repertoires in COVID-19. TCRdb keeps only in-frame clones here, not all; method: immunoSEQ multiplex PCR. The sample includes 150,000 or so clones, roughly nine tenths of them seen just once. Sequencing input: peripheral blood. These TCRs come from a man between 50 and 59 years old with acute or convalescent COVID-19. Both conserved end residues are part of each CDR3. D genes are given only for firm matches. A clone size is listed for some rows: how often the clone was seen (once, few, many), or a class if it is expanded.

NA	TRBV19	NA	TRBJ1-1	TGTGCCAGCACGGACAGGAACACTGAAGCTTTCTTT	CASTDRNTEAFF
TRBD2	TRBV5-1	NA	TRBJ2-3	TGCGCCAGCAGCTCCGGGACTAGCGGGAACACAGATACGCAGTATTTT	CASSSGTSGNTDTQYF
NA	TRBV7-9	NA	TRBJ1-2	TGTGCCAGCAGCCCAAGAGGCGGGAACTATGGCTACACCTTC	CASSPRGGNYGYTF
NA	TRBV11-2	few	TRBJ1-4	TGTGCCAGCAGTTTCCTCCGGGGAAGGACTAATGAAAAACTGTTTTTT	CASSFLRGRTNEKLFF
TRBD1	TRBV15	NA	TRBJ1-5	TGTGCCACCAGCAGAGGGGTTAGACAGGGCCGGCAGCCCCAGCATTTT	CATSRGVRQGRQPQHF
NA	TRBV15	NA	TRBJ1-2	TGTGCCACCAGCAGAGACGGTGGGGGGTTGAGAGGCTACACCTTC	CATSRDGGGLRGYTF
TRBD1	TRBV28	NA	TRBJ1-2	TGTGCCAGCAGTTTGACAGGGGTGCCCAACTATGGCTACACCTTC	CASSLTGVPNYGYTF
NA	TRBV10-3	NA	TRBJ1-1	TGTGCCATCAGTGAGTCGAAAGGGGTCGGTCACACTGAAGCTTTCTTT	CAISESKGVGHTEAFF
NA	TRBV2	NA	TRBJ1-1	TGTGCCAGCGACTTCTCGGAGGTGGGCGCTGAAGCTTTCTTT	CASDFSEVGAEAFF
TRBD2	TRBV19	NA	TRBJ2-2	TGTGCCAGTATCCTCTCCGCGGGAGTCGGGGAGCTGTTTTTT	CASILSAGVGELFF
NA	TRBV9	NA	TRBJ2-1	TGTGCCAGCAGCGTAGGAGAGGGGGGGCCTAGCGGCAGGAAGGGTGAGCAGTTCTTC	CASSVGEGGPSGRKGEQFF
TRBD1	TRBV15	NA	TRBJ2-1	TGTGCCACCAGCATGGGCAGGGGGCCCTACAATGAGCAGTTCTTC	CATSMGRGPYNEQFF
TRBD1	TRBV27	NA	TRBJ2-2	TGTGCCAGCGCTGAGGGTCCCGGACAGGGGGGAACCGGGGAGCTGTTTTTT	CASAEGPGQGGTGELFF
TRBD2	TRBV9	NA	TRBJ2-2	TGTGCCAGCAGCGTAACCGGGAGGGCCTCCGGGGAGCTGTTTTTT	CASSVTGRASGELFF
TRBD2	TRBV28	NA	TRBJ2-1	TGTGCCAGCAGCCATCCAAGACTAGCGAGAGGCGATGAGCAGTTCTTC	CASSHPRLARGDEQFF
TRBD2	TRBV27	NA	TRBJ2-2	TGTGCCAGCAGTTCTGGACTAGCGGGAGGGTTCGGGGAGCTGTTTTTT	CASSSGLAGGFGELFF
NA	TRBV10-3	once	TRBJ1-5	TGTGCCATCAGTGATATGAGCAATCAGCCCCAGCATTTT	CAISDMSNQPQHF
TRBD2	TRBV5-1	NA	TRBJ2-5	TGCGCCAGCAGCCCTTTTAGCGGGGGGGACCAAGAGACCCAGTACTTC	CASSPFSGGDQETQYF
TRBD1	TRBV4-1	NA	TRBJ1-4	TGCGCCAGCAGCCAAGCCCTCCGACAGGGCCCTAATGAAAAACTGTTTTTT	CASSQALRQGPNEKLFF
NA	TRBV30	NA	TRBJ1-1	TGTGCCTGGAACCCCGACAGTGCTTATGAAGCTTTCTTT	CAWNPDSAYEAFF
NA	TRBV19	NA	TRBJ2-1	TGTGCCAGTAGTATAGCAGGGGCCCTCTACAATGAGCAGTTCTTC	CASSIAGALYNEQFF
TRBD2	TRBV18	once	TRBJ2-1	TGTGCCAGCTCACCGGGACTAGCCGACGATGAGCAGTTCTTC	CASSPGLADDEQFF
TRBD2	TRBV13	NA	TRBJ2-2	TGTGCCAGCAGCTTAGATGCTAGCGGGGCGCGTGGCACCGGGGAGCTGTTTTTT	CASSLDASGARGTGELFF
NA	TRBV3-1/TRBV3-2	NA	TRBJ2-2	TGTGCCAGCAGCCAATACTCGGGGAACACCGGGGAGCTGTTTTTT	CASSQYSGNTGELFF
TRBD1	TRBV28	NA	TRBJ2-2	TGTGCCAGCAGAAGACAGGGTCACGGGGAGCTGTTTTTT	CASRRQGHGELFF
NA	TRBV3-1/TRBV3-2	NA	TRBJ1-3	TGTGCCAGCAGCCGAGACCACTATGGAAACACCATATATTTT	CASSRDHYGNTIYF
NA	TRBV6-1	NA	TRBJ2-7	TGTGCCAGCAGTGAAAGGGGTGACACCGCCTACGAGCAGTACTTC	CASSERGDTAYEQYF
NA	TRBV5-4	once	TRBJ1-6	TGTGCCAGCAGCTTGTCGCAGTTTCCGTCCAATTCACCCCTCCACTTT	CASSLSQFPSNSPLHF
TRBD1	TRBV29-1	NA	TRBJ2-7	TGCAGCGTTCGAGAGGGGGCAACCTACGAGCAGTACTTC	CSVREGATYEQYF
NA	TRBV5-1	NA	TRBJ2-1	TGCGCCAGCAGCTTAGAGGGCAATGAGCAGTTCTTC	CASSLEGNEQFF
NA	TRBV3-1/TRBV3-2	NA	TRBJ2-3	TGTGCCAGCAGCCAAGGGAAAAGGAGTAGGGGGTACACAGATACGCAGTATTTT	CASSQGKRSRGYTDTQYF
TRBD1	TRBV6-5	NA	TRBJ1-1	TGTGCCAGCAGTTACTCCGGCAGGGGGGAAGCTTTCTTT	CASSYSGRGEAFF
TRBD2	TRBV7-8	NA	TRBJ2-1	TGTGCCAGCAGCCTAGCGGGACTAGGGATGAATGAGCAGTTCTTC	CASSLAGLGMNEQFF
NA	TRBV7-2	NA	TRBJ2-2	TGTGCCAGCAGCCTAGTGGAGTTCACCGGGGAGCTGTTTTTT	CASSLVEFTGELFF
TRBD1	TRBV9	once	TRBJ2-7	TGTGCCAGCGGACAGGGATACGAGCAGTACTTC	CASGQGYEQYF
NA	TRBV11-1	NA	TRBJ2-1	TGTGCCAGCAGCTTAGCGCGGAGGGCTGAGCAGTTCTTC	CASSLARRAEQFF
TRBD1	TRBV6-6	NA	TRBJ1-5	TGTGCCAGCAGCGACAGGGGCAATCAGCCCCAGCATTTT	CASSDRGNQPQHF
NA	TRBV5-1	few	TRBJ1-1	TGCGCCAGCATCAGTAACACTGAAGCTTTCTTT	CASISNTEAFF
TRBD1	TRBV7-9	NA	TRBJ2-7	TGTGCCAGCAGCCCTCGAGGGGGCAACCCCTACGAGCAGTACTTC	CASSPRGGNPYEQYF
TRBD2	TRBV28	few	TRBJ2-3	TGTGCCAGCAGTTCCGGGACTAGCGTGTATACGCAGTATTTT	CASSSGTSVYTQYF
TRBD1	TRBV3-1/TRBV3-2	NA	TRBJ1-6	TGTGCCAGCAGCCAAGATTGGACAGGGGGCCTAAGATCACCCCTCCACTTT	CASSQDWTGGLRSPLHF
NA	TRBV28	once	TRBJ1-1	TGTGCCAGCAGTTTATCAGGGCGGTTTCGTAAAGCTTTCTTT	CASSLSGRFRKAFF
NA	TRBV20-1	NA	TRBJ2-3	TGCAGTGCGCTAAACACAGATACGCAGTATTTT	CSALNTDTQYF
NA	TRBV5-1	few	TRBJ1-5	TGCGCCAGCAGCCCCGGGAACGAACAGCCCCAGCATTTT	CASSPGNEQPQHF
TRBD2	TRBV6-1	NA	TRBJ2-3	TGTGCCAGCAGTGTAGGGCTAGCGGGGGGCGCAGATACGCAGTATTTT	CASSVGLAGGADTQYF
NA	TRBV6-6	once	TRBJ1-5	TGTGCCAGCAGTTACGGTGACAGGCTTAGCAATCAGCCCCAGCATTTT	CASSYGDRLSNQPQHF
TRBD2	TRBV7-2	NA	TRBJ2-1	TGTGCCAGCAGCTTAGAGCGGGGTGGCTACAATGAGCAGTTCTTC	CASSLERGGYNEQFF
NA	TRBV4-1	NA	TRBJ2-7	TGCGCCAGCAGCCAAGATTGGGCAGGGAACGAGCAGTACTTC	CASSQDWAGNEQYF
NA	TRBV3-1/TRBV3-2	NA	TRBJ2-5	TGTGCCAGCAGCCAACAAAGGACATTGGGTCCCGAAGAGACCCAGTACTTC	CASSQQRTLGPEETQYF
TRBD1	TRBV7-9	NA	TRBJ2-2	TGTGCCAGCAGCTTACTCTCTGGACAGGGCGCCGGGGAGCTGTTTTTT	CASSLLSGQGAGELFF
NA	TRBV19	few	TRBJ1-1	TGTGCCAGTAGTATCCTGGCGGACAGTCTTAACACTGAAGCTTTCTTT	CASSILADSLNTEAFF
TRBD2	TRBV10-2	NA	TRBJ2-1	TGCGCCAGCAGTGAGACGTCGGGAGGTTCCTACAATGAGCAGTTCTTC	CASSETSGGSYNEQFF
NA	TRBV9	NA	TRBJ2-5	TGTGCCAGCAGCCCCCACAGGCGGGGTCAAGAGACCCAGTACTTC	CASSPHRRGQETQYF
TRBD1	TRBV6-1	NA	TRBJ1-5	TGTGCCAGCAGTGAAGGGACAGGGGCTCAGCCCCAGCATTTT	CASSEGTGAQPQHF
NA	TRBV10-3	NA	TRBJ2-5	TGTGCCATCAGTGAGCTTGACAGGGACTTCCAAGAGACCCAGTACTTC	CAISELDRDFQETQYF
NA	TRBV4-1	NA	TRBJ2-1	TGCGCCAGCAGCCTGGACAGAAACTCCTACAATGAGCAGTTCTTC	CASSLDRNSYNEQFF
TRBD1	TRBV7-2	NA	TRBJ1-1	TGTGCCAGCAGTCCACAGGGGGACACTGAAGCTTTCTTT	CASSPQGDTEAFF